The sequence of this T cell receptor (beta chain) was determined in a study of cytomegalovirus exposure and HLA in healthy donors. About the research overall: The roughly 700 first-cohort repertoires shared a platform with the 130 or so validation repertoires, as reported in a later analysis.

Only in-frame clones appear in the TCRdb table, and some are missing; sequencing was by immunoSEQ multiplex PCR. Found here are 200,000 to 250,000 clones, roughly 83% of them singletons; the top ten hold around 15%. Sequencing was performed on PBMCs. The receptor's source is a woman aged 30 to 39 in good health and CMV-seropositive.

The CDR3 reads CASSEGISVYGRGQFF. The CDR3, as DNA: TGTGCCAGCAGTGAAGGTATCTCTGTCTACGGGCGGGGGCAGTTCTTC. The chain has TRBV2 and TRBJ2-1; tentatively, D is TRBD2 (6 bases). V gave up 1 base and J gave up 12 bases, with 22 bases separating them. This CDR3 has 16 amino acids. CDR1 is SNHLY and CDR2 is FYNNEI in the germline V gene. The variable domain in full, completed from reference TRBV2 and TRBJ2-1, reads EPEVTQTPSHQVTQMGQEVILRCVPISNHLYFYWYRQILGQKVEFLVSFYNNEISEKSEIFDDQFSVERPDGSNFTLKIRSTKLEDSAMYFCASSEGISVYGRGQFFGPGTRLTVL.